This TCR beta chain was retrieved from a study of blood T cells in healthy people across ages. Whole-study context: Every two T cells gave about one barcoded beta molecule via template switching.

General observations from the study: TCR beta diversity was tightly associated with the proportion of naive T cells.

Germline V gene data show CDR1 as SGHRS and CDR2 as YFSETQ. V was pared by 3 bases and J by 8 bases, with 6 bases of the junction left unmatched. The CDR3 is made up of 15 amino acids. Using a J-beta primer mix together with a sample-barcoded 5' primer, a second PCR was run for about 6 to 11 cycles. TCRdb ran MiXCR on the 5' RACE reads and lists one entry per CDR3 protein. The data hold 850,000 or so distinct CDR3 sequences, with 25% to 30% observed a single time. The sample, roughly 9.1 milliliters of peripheral blood, was drawn from each donor. The table lists this clonotype with many counts. Its antigen remains unknown.

This clonotype originated in a woman of 80 years or more in good health. Sequencing was performed on blood. V is TRBV5-1 and J is TRBJ1-4, with TRBD1 matching over 11 bases. CDR3 protein: CASSSQGTGGEKLFF. CDR3 in DNA: TGCGCCAGCAGCTCCCAGGGGACAGGGGGAGAAAAACTGTTTTTT.